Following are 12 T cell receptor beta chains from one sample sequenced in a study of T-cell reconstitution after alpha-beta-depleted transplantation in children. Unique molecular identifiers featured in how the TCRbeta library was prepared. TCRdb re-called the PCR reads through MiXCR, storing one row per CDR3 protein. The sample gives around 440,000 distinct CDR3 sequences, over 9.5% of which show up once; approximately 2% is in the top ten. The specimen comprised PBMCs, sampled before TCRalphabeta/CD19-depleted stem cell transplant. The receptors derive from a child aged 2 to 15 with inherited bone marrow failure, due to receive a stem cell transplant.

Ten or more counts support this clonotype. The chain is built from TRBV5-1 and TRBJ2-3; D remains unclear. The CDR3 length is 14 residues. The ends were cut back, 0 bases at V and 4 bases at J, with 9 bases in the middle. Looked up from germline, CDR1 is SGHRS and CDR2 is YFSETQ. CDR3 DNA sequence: TGCGCCAGCAGCTTGGCCCCCCCTCCAGATACGCAGTATTTT. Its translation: CASSLAPPPDTQYF.

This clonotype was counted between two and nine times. CDR3 sequence reads: CASNHQGIDTQYF. DNA of the CDR3: TGTGCCAGTAATCATCAGGGGATAGATACGCAGTATTTT. V usage is TRBV19 and J usage is TRBJ2-3; tentative D call: TRBD1 (6 bases). CDR3 size: 13 residues. Per germline, CDR1 LNHDA and CDR2 SQIVND (reference sequence). The V end lost 7 bases, the J end lost 5 bases, and 13 bases lay between the germline ends.

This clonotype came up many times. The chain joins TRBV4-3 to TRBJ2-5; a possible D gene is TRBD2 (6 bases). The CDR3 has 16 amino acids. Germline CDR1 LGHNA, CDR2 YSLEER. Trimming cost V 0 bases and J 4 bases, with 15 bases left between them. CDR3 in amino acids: CASSQDRGLKGETQYF. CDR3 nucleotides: TGCGCCAGCAGCCAAGATCGGGGACTTAAAGGAGAGACCCAGTACTTC.

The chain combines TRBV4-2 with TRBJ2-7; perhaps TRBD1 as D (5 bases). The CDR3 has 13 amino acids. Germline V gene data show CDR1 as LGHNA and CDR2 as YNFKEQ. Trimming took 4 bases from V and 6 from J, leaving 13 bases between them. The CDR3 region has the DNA TGTGCCAGCAGCCCAGGGCTCTTCTGCGAGCAGTACTTC. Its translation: CASSPGLFCEQYF.

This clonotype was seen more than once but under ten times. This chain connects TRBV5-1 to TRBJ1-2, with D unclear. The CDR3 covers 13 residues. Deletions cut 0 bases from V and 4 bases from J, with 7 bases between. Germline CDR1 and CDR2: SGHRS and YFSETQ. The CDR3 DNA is TGCGCCAGCAGCTTGGACCCGTTCTATGGCTACACCTTC. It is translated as CASSLDPFYGYTF.

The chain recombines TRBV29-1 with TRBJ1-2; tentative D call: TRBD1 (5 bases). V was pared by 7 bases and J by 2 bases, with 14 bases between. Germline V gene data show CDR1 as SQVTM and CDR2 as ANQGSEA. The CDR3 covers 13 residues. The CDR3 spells CSGTWEGNYGYTF. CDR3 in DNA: TGCAGCGGCACCTGGGAGGGGAACTATGGCTACACCTTC.

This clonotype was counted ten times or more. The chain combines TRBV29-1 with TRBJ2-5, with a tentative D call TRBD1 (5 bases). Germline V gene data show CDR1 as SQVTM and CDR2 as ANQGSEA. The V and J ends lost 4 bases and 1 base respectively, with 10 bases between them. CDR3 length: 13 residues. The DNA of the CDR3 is TGCAGCGTTGGCGGTACAGGCCAAGAGACCCAGTACTTC. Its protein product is CSVGGTGQETQYF.

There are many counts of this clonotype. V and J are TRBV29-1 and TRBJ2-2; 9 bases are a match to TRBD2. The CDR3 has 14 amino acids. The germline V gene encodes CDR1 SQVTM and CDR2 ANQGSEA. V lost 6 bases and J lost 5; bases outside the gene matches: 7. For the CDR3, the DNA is TGCAGCGTCCCGGGACTAGCATATACCGGGGAGCTGTTTTTT. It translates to CSVPGLAYTGELFF.

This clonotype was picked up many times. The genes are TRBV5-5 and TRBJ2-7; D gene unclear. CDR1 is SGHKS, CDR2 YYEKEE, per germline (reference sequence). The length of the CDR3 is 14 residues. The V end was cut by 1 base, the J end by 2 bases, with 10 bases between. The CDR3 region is CASSLMPIPYEQYF. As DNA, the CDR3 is TGTGCCAGCAGCTTGATGCCAATACCCTACGAGCAGTACTTC.

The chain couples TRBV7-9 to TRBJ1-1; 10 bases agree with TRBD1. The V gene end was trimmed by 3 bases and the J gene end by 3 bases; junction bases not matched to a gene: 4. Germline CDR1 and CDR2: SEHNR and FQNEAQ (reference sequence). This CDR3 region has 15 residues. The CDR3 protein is CASSLGTGEDTEAFF. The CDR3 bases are TGTGCCAGCAGCTTGGGGACAGGGGAAGACACTGAAGCTTTCTTT. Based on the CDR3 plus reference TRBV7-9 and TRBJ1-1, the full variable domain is DTGVSQNPRHKITKRGQNVTFRCDPISEHNRLYWYRQTLGQGPEFLTYFQNEAQLEKSRLLSDRFSAERPKGSFSTLEIQRTEQGDSAMYLCASSLGTGEDTEAFFGQGTRLTVV.

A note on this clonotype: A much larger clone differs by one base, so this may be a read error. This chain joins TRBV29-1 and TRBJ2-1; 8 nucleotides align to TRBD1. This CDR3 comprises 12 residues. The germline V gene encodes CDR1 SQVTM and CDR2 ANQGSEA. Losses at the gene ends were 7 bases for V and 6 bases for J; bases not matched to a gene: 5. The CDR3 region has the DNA TGCAGCGCGGAGGGACAGGTCAATGAGCAGTTCTTC. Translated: CSAEGQVNEQFF.

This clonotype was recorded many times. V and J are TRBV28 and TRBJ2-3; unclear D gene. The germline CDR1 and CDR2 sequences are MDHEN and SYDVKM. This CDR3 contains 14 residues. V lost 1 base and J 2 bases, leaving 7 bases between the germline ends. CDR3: CASSLSVNTDTQYF. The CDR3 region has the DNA TGTGCCAGCAGTTTATCAGTAAACACAGATACGCAGTATTTT. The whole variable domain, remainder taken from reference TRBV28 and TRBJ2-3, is DVKVTQSSRYLVKRTGEKVFLECVQDMDHENMFWYRQDPGLGLRLIYFSYDVKMKEKGDIPEGYSVSREKKERFSLILESASTNQTSMYLCASSLSVNTDTQYFGPGTRLTVL.